The following is a T cell receptor delta chain sequence with its context. No cognate antigen has been identified for it. A much bigger clone sits one base away, suggesting this may be a read error. Additional DNA sequences in this sample encode the identical CDR3. These data belong to a study of delta chains in infants with herpesvirus infections (dated by TCRdb to 2023 to 2025). For the study in its entirety: To characterize gammadelta T cell responses to primary cytomegalovirus (CMV) infection, researchers prospectively followed a birth cohort of Ugandan infants starting at birth. In infants who were infected with CMV after birth, the study searched for a public fetal Vdelta1/Vgamma8 gammadelta TCR clonotype. gammadelta TCRs were sequenced from PBMC obtained from roughly 20 CMV-infected infants (one congenitally infected) and eight or nine CMV-uninfected infants for whom sufficient sample was available. Infant blood samples were grouped into approximate age categories of 1.5, 4, 8 and 12 months. The previously published Belgian fetal and cord blood gammadelta TCR data were not generated in this cohort and were added only for comparison.

Libraries were made using RT-PCR. To generate TCR cDNA, RNA from PBMC was reverse transcribed using SuperScript II together with primers specific for the gamma chain and the delta chain. After purification with AMPure XP beads, the cDNA was amplified and indexed with Illumina adapters using the Nextera XT Index Kit. An Illumina MiSeq with a V2 300-cycle kit was used to sequence the gammadelta TCR libraries. The authors' pipeline ran thus. Using MiXCR v2.1.12, CDR3 sequences were assembled, and reads were mapped onto D, J and V genes obtained from GenBank. Repertoire analyses of the CDR3 clonotypes were performed with VDJtools v1.2.1. Public reads were reanalyzed in TCRdb with CATT, and rows carrying the same DNA were merged afterwards. The V and J calls shown here were made by TCRdb, not taken from the authors' results. For this sample the table gives some 1,400 delta-chain clones, of which under 30% were detected only once. Of the sample, more than 6.5% falls within the top ten clones.

Pregnant women receiving prenatal care in Kampala, Uganda, were recruited, and the infants of these women were enrolled, with documentation of maternal HIV status required. Families received weekly visits, and collection of infant clinical information, oral swabs and peripheral blood began at 6 weeks of age and continued every 4 months after that. Blood was collected in heparin tubes, and PBMC were isolated by Ficoll-Paque density gradient centrifugation and cryopreserved. CDR3 length: 21 amino acids, cysteine to phenylalanine. Only the CDR3 part of the read is kept: 63 bases, read in frame from the first base. For CDR1 and CDR2, the germline V gene lists TSWWSYY and QGS. V is shortened by 1 base, J by 0 bases, and the region joining them spans 27 bases. What the research found in general, with its limitations: Public-clonotype frequency among Vdelta1 cells appeared to be inversely correlated with age at infection and was observed to decay rapidly, seemingly without persisting beyond 2 to 3 months. The public clonotype was found only at the first time point after infection and was absent in uninfected infants and in those infected after 120 days. The authors noted a small sample size and no race- or environment-matched controls, since nearly all Ugandans acquire CMV before adulthood. The public Vdelta1 clonotype appeared in 4 of 18 CMV-infected infants: three infected postnatally before 120 days of age, plus the congenitally infected infant. The public clonotype might still be present below the detection limit in CMV-uninfected infants.

In this chain, TRDV1 is recombined with TRDJ1; possibly the D gene is TRDD3, per 5 matching bases. The receptor was isolated from a human donor who was a Ugandan infant, either HIV-exposed or HIV-unexposed (not recorded which). The sequencing used peripheral blood, collected at time point 1 of longitudinal follow-up. Here the CDR3 is given as CALGERRTMTSRGQYTDKLIF. The nucleotides are TGTGCTCTTGGGGAACGTAGAACTATGACCTCGCGGGGACAGTACACCGATAAACTCATCTTT.